This record covers a single T cell receptor (beta chain). The data originate from a study of blood T cell repertoires in COVID-19. Background on the study: Collection of acute and convalescent COVID-19 samples took place in the United States, Italy and Spain.

How the authors handled the data: The authors estimated nucleated cell counts from reference gene primer amplification. Method: immunoSEQ multiplex PCR; TCRdb's copy keeps in-frame clones and lacks some. V, J and clone size were drawn from that table, and D and trimming were deduced from the DNA. Of about 300,000 clones listed, more than 70% were seen once; the top ten hold about 1.7%. J was trimmed by 0 bases and V by 5 bases; bases with no gene match: 1. Germline values: CDR1 SGHDT, CDR2 YYEEEE. The CDR3 extends over 14 amino acids. The chain is built from TRBV5-6 and TRBJ2-3, with 9 bases lining up with TRBD1. Sequencing was performed on peripheral blood. The source is a woman aged 45 to 65 with acute or convalescent COVID-19. CDR3 in amino acids: CASRTGGSTDTQYF. Here the CDR3 DNA reads TGTGCCAGCAGGACAGGGGGGAGCACAGATACGCAGTATTTT.